One and the same sample provided the 9 T cell receptor beta chains below, sequenced in a study of cytomegalovirus exposure and HLA in healthy donors. Vbeta (60) and Jbeta (13) primers were used in the PCR. Method: immunoSEQ multiplex PCR; TCRdb's copy keeps in-frame clones and lacks some. The sample holds 140,000 or so clones; roughly 10% are singletons and the top ten take about 1.7%. Sequenced input: PBMCs. The receptors derive from a male donor in good health and CMV-seronegative.

This clone was picked up a small number of times. The gene calls are TRBV14 and TRBJ2-1; TRBD2 might be the D (7 bases). V was clipped by 4 bases and J by 2 bases, with 15 bases between them. CDR1 and CDR2 (germline): SGHDN, FVKESK. There are 16 residues in the CDR3. Here the CDR3 reads CASSRLGGAAYNEQFF. Written as DNA, the CDR3 is TGTGCCAGCAGCCGTCTTGGGGGGGCTGCCTACAATGAGCAGTTCTTC.

V usage is TRBV7-2 and J usage is TRBJ2-1; TRBD1 aligns across 12 bases. Unmatched junction bases numbered 5, after V lost 4 bases and J lost 10 bases. This CDR3 has 14 residues. Germline V gene lookup returns CDR1 SGHTA and CDR2 FQGNSA. The CDR3 DNA follows: TGTGCCAGCAGCTGGGACAGGGGGCTGGAAGAGCAGTTCTTC. Protein product: CASSWDRGLEEQFF. Supplemented by reference TRBV7-2 and TRBJ2-1, the full variable domain reads GAGVSQSPSNKVTEKGKDVELRCDPISGHTALYWYRQSLGQGLEFLIYFQGNSAPDKSGLPSDRFSAERTGGSVSTLTIQRTQQEDSAVYLCASSWDRGLEEQFFGPGTRLTVL.

The V call is TRBV6-5, the J call TRBJ2-1; no clear D. Trimming removed 0 bases at V and 0 bases at J, with 6 bases between. CDR3 length: 15 residues. Germline lookup yields CDR1 MNHEY and CDR2 SVGAGI. This CDR3 reads CASSYSFGSYNEQFF. For the CDR3, the DNA is TGTGCCAGCAGTTACTCGTTCGGCTCCTACAATGAGCAGTTCTTC.

The rearrangement joins TRBV6-6 to TRBJ2-2; D is unresolved. Trimming cost V 0 bases and J 4 bases, with 6 bases left between them. The CDR3 length is 14 residues. Germline values: CDR1 MNHNY, CDR2 SVGAGI (reference sequence). As DNA, the CDR3 is TGTGCCAGCAGTTACTCCGGGTTCACCGGGGAGCTGTTTTTT. Translating it yields CASSYSGFTGELFF.

A few counts support this clone. V gene TRBV4-3 combines with J gene TRBJ1-1, with TRBD1 matching over 8 bases. The germline V gene has CDR1 LGHNA and CDR2 YSLEER. The CDR3 runs to 13 residues. With 4 bases clipped from V and 7 bases from J, the junction kept 5 bases outside the gene matches. Written as DNA, the CDR3 is TGCGCCAGCAGCCCACAGGGGGAGGTTGAAGCTTTCTTT. Translated, it gives CASSPQGEVEAFF.

The sample holds many counts of this clone. The chain joins TRBV2 to TRBJ1-4; maybe TRBD1 (5 bases). The germline V gene encodes CDR1 SNHLY and CDR2 FYNNEI. The CDR3 loop spans 15 amino acids. Trimming took off 8 bases at V and 3 bases at J, with 16 bases between the two ends. The CDR3 bases are TGTGCCAGCGGAGGGACGTCCGGGGCTAATGAAAAACTGTTTTTT. Its protein product is CASGGTSGANEKLFF.

This clone was counted only a few times. CDR3 nucleotide sequence: TGTGCCAGCAGCTTCGGACCGGGACTAGCGACCTACGAGCAGTACTTC. This gives the protein CASSFGPGLATYEQYF. This chain links TRBV5-6 with TRBJ2-7, with TRBD2 matching over 10 bases. CDR3 size: 16 residues. V shed 2 bases, J shed 2 bases, and the junction held 7 bases outside the gene matches. Germline V lookup: CDR1 SGHDT, CDR2 YYEEEE.

The CDR3 spells CASSQRGQGSSYEQYF. The CDR3 DNA reads TGCGCCAGCAGCCAGAGGGGACAGGGAAGCTCCTACGAGCAGTACTTC. The chain links TRBV4-1 to TRBJ2-7; 9 nucleotides agree with TRBD1. The germline V gene encodes CDR1 MGHRA and CDR2 YSYEKL. This CDR3 has 16 residues. V lost 3 bases, J lost 0 bases, and 6 bases stayed unmatched.

A note on this clone: This sample also contains other DNA sequences that code for the same CDR3. V gene TRBV4-3 combines with J gene TRBJ2-7, with TRBD2 as a possible D gene (6 bases). Germline V CDR1 and CDR2: LGHNA, YSLEER. The V and J ends lost 4 bases and 1 base respectively, with 14 bases between them. This CDR3 has 15 amino acids. CDR3 DNA sequence: TGCGCCAGCAGCCCTGGAGGGGTAAAATCCTACGAGCAGTACTTC. This encodes CASSPGGVKSYEQYF.